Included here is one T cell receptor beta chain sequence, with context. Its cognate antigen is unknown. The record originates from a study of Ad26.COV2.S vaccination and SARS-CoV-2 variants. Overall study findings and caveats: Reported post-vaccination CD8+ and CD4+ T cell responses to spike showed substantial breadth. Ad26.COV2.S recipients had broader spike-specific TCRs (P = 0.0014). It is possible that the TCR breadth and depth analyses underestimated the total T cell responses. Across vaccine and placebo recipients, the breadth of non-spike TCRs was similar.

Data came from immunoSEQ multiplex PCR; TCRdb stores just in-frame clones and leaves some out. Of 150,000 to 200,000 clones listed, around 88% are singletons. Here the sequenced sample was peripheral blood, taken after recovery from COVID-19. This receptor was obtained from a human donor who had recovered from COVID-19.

CDR3 sequence: CAISDRGTGGELFF. The CDR3 DNA is TGTGCCATCAGTGATCGCGGGACCGGCGGGGAGCTGTTTTTT. V gene TRBV10-3 combines with J gene TRBJ2-2, with D maybe TRBD2 (6 bases). CDR1 and CDR2 from the germline V gene are ENHRY and SYGVKD. This CDR3 region has 14 residues. Between the trimmed V and J ends, which lost 3 bases and 7 bases, there was a span of 12 bases.